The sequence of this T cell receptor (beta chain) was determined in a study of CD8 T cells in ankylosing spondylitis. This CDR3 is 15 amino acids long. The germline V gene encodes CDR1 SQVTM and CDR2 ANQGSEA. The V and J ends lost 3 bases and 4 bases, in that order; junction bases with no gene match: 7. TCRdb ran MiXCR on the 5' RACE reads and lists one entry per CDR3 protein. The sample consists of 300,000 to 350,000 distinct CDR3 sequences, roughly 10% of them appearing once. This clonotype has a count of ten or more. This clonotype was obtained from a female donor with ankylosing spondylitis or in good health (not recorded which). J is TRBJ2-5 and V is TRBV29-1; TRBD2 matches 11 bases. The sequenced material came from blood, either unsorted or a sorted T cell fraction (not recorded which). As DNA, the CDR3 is TGCAGCGTTGAGGGAAGACTAGCGGGGCGAGAGACCCAGTACTTC. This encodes CSVEGRLAGRETQYF. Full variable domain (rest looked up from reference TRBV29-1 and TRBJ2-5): SAVISQKPSRDICQRGTSLTIQCQVDSQVTMMFWYRQQPGQSLTLIATANQGSEATYESGFVIDKFPISRPNLTFSTLTVSNMSPEDSSIYLCSVEGRLAGRETQYFGPGTRLLVL.